These T cell receptor beta chains were read from a single sample in a study of cytomegalovirus exposure and HLA in healthy donors. Produced via immunoSEQ multiplex PCR; TCRdb's table is partial and in-frame only. The data show some 200,000 clones, with approximately 79% seen just once and roughly 1.9% held by the top ten. Sequenced input: PBMCs. Source of these receptors: a man between 18 and 29 years old in good health and CMV-seronegative. Both conserved end residues are part of each CDR3. A D gene is named only where the DNA matches it firmly. Clone size is stated in some rows and not others, as once, few, many or a class when expanded.

j_gene,abundance,d_gene,v_gene,CDR3nt,CDR3aa
TRBJ2-7,NA,TRBD1,TRBV5-1,TGCGCCAGCAGCTTACGACAGGGGGCCGGCTCGAGCTCCTACGAGCAGTACTTC,CASSLRQGAGSSSYEQYF
TRBJ1-5,NA,TRBD1,TRBV4-2,TGTGCCAGCAGCCAAGAAGGGGGCGACTATCAGCCCCAGCATTTT,CASSQEGGDYQPQHF
TRBJ2-1,once,TRBD1,TRBV19,TGTGCCAGTAGGGACAGGGGGCTATATGAGCAGTTCTTC,CASRDRGLYEQFF
TRBJ1-2,NA,TRBD1,TRBV2,TGTGCCAGCAGCGACAGGGGATATGGCTACACCTTC,CASSDRGYGYTF
TRBJ1-5,NA,NA,TRBV19,TGTGCCAGTAGTATCGACGGGGGTAGCAATCAGCCCCAGCATTTT,CASSIDGGSNQPQHF
TRBJ2-5,NA,NA,TRBV5-4,TGTGCCAGCAGCTGGGAACCGGGACAAGAGACCCAGTACTTC,CASSWEPGQETQYF
TRBJ1-2,NA,NA,TRBV2,TGTGCCAGCAGTGAACACCCGGGACAACGCCGTGGCTACACCTTC,CASSEHPGQRRGYTF
TRBJ2-5,NA,TRBD1,TRBV9,TGTGCCAGCAGCGCCCCGGGACAGGGGGCGCGAGAGACCCAGTACTTC,CASSAPGQGARETQYF
TRBJ2-3,NA,NA,TRBV18,TGTGCCAGCTCACCCGAGTCAAGCGGCTCCACAGATACGCAGTATTTT,CASSPESSGSTDTQYF
TRBJ2-7,NA,NA,TRBV7-2,TGTGCCAGCAGCTTAGAAATTCTAGCGAACTACGAGCAGTACTTC,CASSLEILANYEQYF
TRBJ2-1,NA,TRBD2,TRBV28,TGTGCCAGCAGTTTGGGGGGGTCGGTCCTTGAGCAGTTCTTC,CASSLGGSVLEQFF
TRBJ2-3,once,TRBD2,TRBV2,TGTGCCAGCAGTGCTAGCGGGTCGAGATCTAGCACAGATACGCAGTATTTT,CASSASGSRSSTDTQYF
TRBJ2-7,NA,NA,TRBV14,TGTGCCAGCAGCCTACAGGGAACCTACGAGCAGTACTTC,CASSLQGTYEQYF
TRBJ2-2,few,NA,TRBV4-2,TGTGCCAGCAGCCAAGATGGGGGCAGGGGACATCGGAACACCGGGGAGCTGTTTTTT,CASSQDGGRGHRNTGELFF
TRBJ1-2,NA,NA,TRBV5-4,TGTGCCAGCAGCTCTGGTTCTGGGCTTGACTATGGCTACACCTTC,CASSSGSGLDYGYTF
TRBJ1-1,NA,TRBD1,TRBV7-9,TGTGCCAGCAGCTTAACAGGGGGCACGAACACTGAAGCTTTTTTT,CASSLTGGTNTEAFF
TRBJ2-7,NA,TRBD2,TRBV28,TGTGCCAGCAGTCACCGGGACTACACGGGGGGGGACGAGCAGTACTTC,CASSHRDYTGGDEQYF
TRBJ2-7,NA,TRBD1,TRBV6-1,TGTGCCAGCAGTGATGTGCCGGGACAGTACTACGAGCAGTACTTC,CASSDVPGQYYEQYF
TRBJ2-3,NA,TRBD2,TRBV13,TGTGTCAGCAGCTTAAAGGGACTAACGGGGGCAGATACGCAGTATTTT,CVSSLKGLTGADTQYF
TRBJ2-7,NA,TRBD2,TRBV9,TGTGCCAGCAGCACCGGACTAGCGCCAACCTACGAGCAGTACTTC,CASSTGLAPTYEQYF
TRBJ2-1,NA,TRBD2,TRBV4-2,TGTGCCAGCAGCCAAGAGGCTAGCGGGAGGGCCACGTATTACAATGAGCAGTTCTTC,CASSQEASGRATYYNEQFF
TRBJ2-5,NA,TRBD1,TRBV6-5,TGTGCCAGCAGTTATTGGGACAGCCAAGAGACCCAGTACTTC,CASSYWDSQETQYF
TRBJ1-5,NA,NA,TRBV7-9,TGTGCCAGCAGTTCCGGGTATAGCAATCAGCCCCAGCATTTT,CASSSGYSNQPQHF
TRBJ1-6,once,NA,TRBV10-2,TGCGCCAGCGGGACGGGAGGTACTTCACCCCTCCACTTT,CASGTGGTSPLHF
TRBJ1-2,once,NA,TRBV7-9,TGTGCCAGCAGCTTAGCAGGGGTATATGGCTACACCTTC,CASSLAGVYGYTF
TRBJ2-4,NA,TRBD2,TRBV9,TGTGCCAGCAGCATTGGACGGGAGGACAAAAACATTCAGTACTTC,CASSIGREDKNIQYF
TRBJ2-1,NA,TRBD2,TRBV9,TGTGCCAGCAGTCGAAGCGGGGGGCTTGACGATGAGCAGTTCTTC,CASSRSGGLDDEQFF
TRBJ2-7,NA,TRBD1,TRBV30,TGTGCCTGGAGTGTACTGGACAGGGCGCCCTACGAGCAGTACTTC,CAWSVLDRAPYEQYF